This T cell receptor beta chain came from a study of lung T cells in sarcoidosis with Löfgren's syndrome. This clonotype was seen at least ten times. Each CDR3 protein gets one entry after TCRdb re-called the reads with MiXCR. The table shows 15,000 to 25,000 distinct CDR3 sequences, with about 22% occurring only once. Sequences were obtained from CD4+ T cells from PBMCs. This sequence was found in a human donor with sarcoidosis (Löfgren's syndrome or another form), or a control subject (not recorded which).

The CDR3 here is CASRIPWGTSGISHYNEQFF. In nucleotides, the CDR3 is TGCGCCAGCAGGATCCCCTGGGGGACTAGCGGGATCTCGCACTACAATGAGCAGTTCTTC. This chain uses TRBV10-1 with TRBJ2-1, with 13 bases identical to TRBD2. The V gene end was trimmed by 6 bases and the J gene end by 3 bases; junction bases not matched to a gene: 17. Germline values: CDR1 WNHNN, CDR2 SYGVQD (reference sequence). The CDR3 totals 20 residues.